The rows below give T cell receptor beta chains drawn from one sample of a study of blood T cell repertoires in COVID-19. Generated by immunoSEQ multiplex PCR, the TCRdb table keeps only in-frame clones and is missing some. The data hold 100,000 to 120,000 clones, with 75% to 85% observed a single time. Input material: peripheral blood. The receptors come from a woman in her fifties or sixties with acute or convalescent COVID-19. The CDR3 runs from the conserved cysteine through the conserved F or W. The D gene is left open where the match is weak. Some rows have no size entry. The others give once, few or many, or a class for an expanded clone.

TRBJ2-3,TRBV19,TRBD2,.,TGTGCCAGTAGTGTATCTAGCGGGGCCACAGATACGCAGTATTTT,CASSVSSGATDTQYF
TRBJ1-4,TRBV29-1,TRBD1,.,TGCAGCGCATTTAAACCGGGACAGATTAATGAAAAACTGTTTTTT,CSAFKPGQINEKLFF
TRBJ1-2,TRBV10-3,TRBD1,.,TGTGCCATCAGTGAGTCGGCAGGGGGCGTCGGGTATGGCTACACCTTC,CAISESAGGVGYGYTF
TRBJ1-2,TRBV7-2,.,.,TGTGCCAGCAGCTTAGGCGGGGAGTACGGCTACACCTTC,CASSLGGEYGYTF
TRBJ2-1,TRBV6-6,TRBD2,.,TGTGCCAGCAGTTACTGGATAGCGGGGGGGGATGTTGAGCAGTTCTTC,CASSYWIAGGDVEQFF
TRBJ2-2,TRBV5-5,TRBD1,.,TGTGCCAGCAGCTATCGGACAGGGTACACCGGGGAGCTGTTTTTT,CASSYRTGYTGELFF
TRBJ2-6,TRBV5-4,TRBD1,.,TGTGCCAGCAGCTCTGGGACAGACTCTGGGGCCAACGTCCTGACTTTC,CASSSGTDSGANVLTF
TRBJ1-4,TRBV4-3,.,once,TGCGCCAGCAGCCAAGTACCAGTCGCGGCGAAGGAAAAACTGTTTTTT,CASSQVPVAAKEKLFF
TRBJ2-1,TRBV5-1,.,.,TGCGCCAGCAGCTTAGGACAGCTCAATGAGCAGTTCTTC,CASSLGQLNEQFF
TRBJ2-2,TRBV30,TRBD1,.,TGTGCCTGGAGACGACAGGGAAACACCGGGGAGCTGTTTTTT,CAWRRQGNTGELFF
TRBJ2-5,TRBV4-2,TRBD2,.,TGTGCCAGCAGCCAAGATGTACTAGCGGGGCAAGAGACCCAGTACTTC,CASSQDVLAGQETQYF
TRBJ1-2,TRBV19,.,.,TGTGCCAGTAGTATCGGGGGAAACTATGGCTACACCTTC,CASSIGGNYGYTF
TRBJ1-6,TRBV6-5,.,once,TGTGCCAGCAGTTACGGGGCTGACCCGCGAGGATCACCCCTCCACTTT,CASSYGADPRGSPLHF
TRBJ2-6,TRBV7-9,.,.,TGTGCCAGCAGCCCGAGCCCTAACTCTGGGGCCAACGTCCTGACTTTC,CASSPSPNSGANVLTF
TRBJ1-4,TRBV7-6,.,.,TGTGCCAGCAGCTTTGTCGGCGGCGGAACTATGGGTGAAAAACTGTTTTTT,CASSFVGGGTMGEKLFF
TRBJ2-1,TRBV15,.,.,TGTGCCACCAGCAGAGGGGGGCCAGTAATTAGCAATGAGCAGTTCTTC,CATSRGGPVISNEQFF
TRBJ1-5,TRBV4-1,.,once,TGCGCCAGCAGCCAAGCTCTTAATCAGCCCCAGCATTTT,CASSQALNQPQHF
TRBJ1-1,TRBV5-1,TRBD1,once,TGCGCCAGCAGCTCCTCACTGGGGACAGGAGCAAACACTGAAGCTTTCTTT,CASSSSLGTGANTEAFF
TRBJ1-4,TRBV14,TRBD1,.,TGTGCCAGCAGCCAAAACAGGGGGTACGGTGAAAAACTGTTTTTT,CASSQNRGYGEKLFF
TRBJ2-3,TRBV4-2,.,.,TGTGCCAGCAGCCAAGAGGTTGCAGGGACAGATACGCAGTATTTT,CASSQEVAGTDTQYF
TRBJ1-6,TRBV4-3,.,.,TGCGCCAGCAGCCAAGATTGGGCAGGACAAGATTCACCCCTCCACTTT,CASSQDWAGQDSPLHF
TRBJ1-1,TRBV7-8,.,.,TGTGCCAGCAGCCTCCCGGCGGGGCGGGACACTGAAGCTTTCTTT,CASSLPAGRDTEAFF
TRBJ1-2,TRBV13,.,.,TGTGCCAGCAGCTTGGTCAGGGGCTATGGCTACACCTTC,CASSLVRGYGYTF
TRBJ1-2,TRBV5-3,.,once,TGTGCCAGAAGCTTTCCTCTTGGTCTCGAGGGCTACACCTTC,CARSFPLGLEGYTF
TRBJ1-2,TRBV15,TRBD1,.,TGTGCCACCAGCAGAGTTAAACCAGGGGGCGCCCGGATTGGCTACACCTTC,CATSRVKPGGARIGYTF
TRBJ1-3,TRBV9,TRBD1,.,TGTGCAAGCAGCGTCACCGGGACAGGGGGAAACACCATATATTTT,CASSVTGTGGNTIYF
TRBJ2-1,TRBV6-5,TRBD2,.,TGTGCCAGCAGTCGGTCTAGCGGGGTTTACAATGAGCAGTTCTTC,CASSRSSGVYNEQFF
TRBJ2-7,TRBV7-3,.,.,TGTGCCAGCAGCTTACGAGAACAGGGCTACGAGCAGTACTTC,CASSLREQGYEQYF
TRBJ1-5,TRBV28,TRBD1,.,TGTGCCAGCAGGTGGACAGGGGGCAGTCAGCCCCAGCATTTT,CASRWTGGSQPQHF
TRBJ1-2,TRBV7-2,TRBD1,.,TGTGCCAGCAGCTTACGGACAGGCGGCTCTGATGGCTACACCTTC,CASSLRTGGSDGYTF
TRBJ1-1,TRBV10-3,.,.,TGTGCCATCAGTGTACGGGGGGAGAACACTGAAGCTTTCTTT,CAISVRGENTEAFF
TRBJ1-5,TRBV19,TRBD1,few,TGTGCCAGTATGGGACAGGGGAATCAGCCCCAGCATTTT,CASMGQGNQPQHF
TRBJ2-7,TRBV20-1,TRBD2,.,TGCAGTGCCAGACGGGGAGGGGAGCAGTACTTC,CSARRGGEQYF
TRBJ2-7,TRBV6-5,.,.,TGTGCCAGCAGTCCCCGAGGCCCACGCTACGAGCAGTACTTC,CASSPRGPRYEQYF
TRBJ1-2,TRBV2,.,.,TGTGCCAGCAGTGATACAAGAGGGTATGGCTACACCTTC,CASSDTRGYGYTF
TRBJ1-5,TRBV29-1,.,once,TGCAGCGTTACCGAGGTAGGGGGACCCCAGCATTTT,CSVTEVGGPQHF
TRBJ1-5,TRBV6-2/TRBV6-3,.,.,TGTGCCAGCAGTATGACAGTCAATCAGCCCCAGCATTTT,CASSMTVNQPQHF
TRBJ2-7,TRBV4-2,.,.,TGTGCCAGCAGCCAACCCGGGACACCAAGCCGCTACGAGCAGTACTTC,CASSQPGTPSRYEQYF
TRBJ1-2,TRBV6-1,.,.,TGTGCCAGCAGTGAAGGAGGGTTGGGCTACACCTTC,CASSEGGLGYTF